This TCR beta chain originates from a study of CD8+CD57+ T cells in acquired aplastic anemia. Study overall: Sorted CD4+ and CD8+ cells gave an average of roughly 3.5 ug of DNA.

This clonotype was picked up one time. Its antigen is still unknown. Patients selected for sequencing had displayed CD8+CD57+ cell expansion by flow cytometry. Every patient had severe acquired aplastic anemia. Findings and limits, study-wide: Twenty-nine CD8+ CDR3 sequences were shared between patients and controls.

Germline loops: CDR1 SNHLY, CDR2 FYNNEI. The V and J ends lost 5 bases and 1 base respectively, with 8 bases between them. This CDR3 is built from 13 residues. TCR beta VDJ and CDR3 profiling used genomic DNA as template. TCRdb independently ran MiXCR on the reads; one entry per CDR3 protein. The profile shows some 170,000 distinct CDR3 sequences, 50% to 65% of them singletons. The receptor was isolated from a human donor with aplastic anemia. The chain is built from TRBV2 and TRBJ2-5, with a possible D match to TRBD1 (6 bases). The sequencing input was sorted CD4+, CD8+, or CD8+CD57+ T cells (not recorded which) from PBMCs. CDR3 residues: CASSKDSQETQYF. The DNA for the CDR3 is TGTGCCAGCAGTAAGGACAGCCAAGAGACCCAGTACTTC.